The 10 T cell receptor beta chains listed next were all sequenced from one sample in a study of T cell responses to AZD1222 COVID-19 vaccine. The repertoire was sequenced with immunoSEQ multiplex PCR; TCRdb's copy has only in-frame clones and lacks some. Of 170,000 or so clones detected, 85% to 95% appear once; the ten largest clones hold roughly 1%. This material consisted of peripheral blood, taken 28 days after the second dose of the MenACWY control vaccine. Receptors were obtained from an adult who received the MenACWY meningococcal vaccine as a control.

As DNA, the CDR3 is TGTGCCACCAGCACAGGGGGCGGCCAGCCCCAGCATTTT. Residues: CATSTGGGQPQHF. The V call is TRBV15, the J call TRBJ1-5, with 8 bases that match TRBD1. V trimming: 4 bases; J trimming: 7 bases; junction bases outside the gene matches: 3. The CDR3 runs to 13 residues. In germline, CDR1 is LNHNV, CDR2 YYDKDF (reference sequence).

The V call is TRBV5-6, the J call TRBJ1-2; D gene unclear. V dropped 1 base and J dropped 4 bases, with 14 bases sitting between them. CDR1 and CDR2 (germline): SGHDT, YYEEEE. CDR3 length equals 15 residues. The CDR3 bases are TGTGCCAGCAGCTTGTGGTCGACGGGAGGCTATGGCTACACCTTC. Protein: CASSLWSTGGYGYTF.

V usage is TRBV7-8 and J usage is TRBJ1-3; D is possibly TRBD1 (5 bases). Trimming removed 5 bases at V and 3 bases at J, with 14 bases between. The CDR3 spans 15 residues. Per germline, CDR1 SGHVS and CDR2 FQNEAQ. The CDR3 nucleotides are TGTGCCAGCAGCGCAAGGGGAGGGGATGGAAACACCATATATTTT. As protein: CASSARGGDGNTIYF.

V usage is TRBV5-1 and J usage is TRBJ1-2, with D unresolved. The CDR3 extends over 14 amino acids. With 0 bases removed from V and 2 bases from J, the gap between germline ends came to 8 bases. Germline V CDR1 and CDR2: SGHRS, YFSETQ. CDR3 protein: CASSLEGMNYGYTF. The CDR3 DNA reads TGCGCCAGCAGCTTGGAGGGAATGAACTATGGCTACACCTTC.

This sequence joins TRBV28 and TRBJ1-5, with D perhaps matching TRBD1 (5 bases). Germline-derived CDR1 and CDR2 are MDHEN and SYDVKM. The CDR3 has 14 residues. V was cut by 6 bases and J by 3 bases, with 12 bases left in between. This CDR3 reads CASSTGTANQPQHF. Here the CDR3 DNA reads TGTGCCAGCAGCACCGGGACGGCCAATCAGCCCCAGCATTTT.

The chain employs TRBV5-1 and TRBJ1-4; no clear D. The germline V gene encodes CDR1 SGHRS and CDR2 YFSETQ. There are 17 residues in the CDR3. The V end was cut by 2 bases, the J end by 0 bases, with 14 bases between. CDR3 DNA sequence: TGCGCCAGCAGCTTATTTCCACAGCAAGCAACTAATGAAAAACTGTTTTTT. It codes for CASSLFPQQATNEKLFF. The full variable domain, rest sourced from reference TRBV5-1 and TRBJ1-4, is KAGVTQTPRYLIKTRGQQVTLSCSPISGHRSVSWYQQTPGQGLQFLFEYFSETQRNKGNFPGRFSGRQFSNSRSEMNVSTLELGDSALYLCASSLFPQQATNEKLFFGSGTQLSVL.

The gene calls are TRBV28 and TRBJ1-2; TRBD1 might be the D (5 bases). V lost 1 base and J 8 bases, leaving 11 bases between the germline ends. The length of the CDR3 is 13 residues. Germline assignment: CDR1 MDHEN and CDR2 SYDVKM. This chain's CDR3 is CASSLLGGGGYTF. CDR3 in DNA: TGTGCCAGCAGTTTATTGGGGGGAGGAGGCTACACCTTC.

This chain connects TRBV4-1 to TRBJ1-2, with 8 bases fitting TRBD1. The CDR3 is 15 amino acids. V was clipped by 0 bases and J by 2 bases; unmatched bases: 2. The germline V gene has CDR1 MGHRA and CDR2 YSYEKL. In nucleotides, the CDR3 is TGCGCCAGCAGCCAAGATTGGACAGGGAACTATGGCTACACCTTC. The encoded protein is CASSQDWTGNYGYTF.

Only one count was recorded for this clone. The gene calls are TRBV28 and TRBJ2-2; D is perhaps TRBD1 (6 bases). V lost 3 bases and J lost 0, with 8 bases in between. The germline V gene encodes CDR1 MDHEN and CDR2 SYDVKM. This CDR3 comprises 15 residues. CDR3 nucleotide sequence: TGTGCCAGCAGTTTGGGACAACCGAACACCGGGGAGCTGTTTTTT. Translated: CASSLGQPNTGELFF.

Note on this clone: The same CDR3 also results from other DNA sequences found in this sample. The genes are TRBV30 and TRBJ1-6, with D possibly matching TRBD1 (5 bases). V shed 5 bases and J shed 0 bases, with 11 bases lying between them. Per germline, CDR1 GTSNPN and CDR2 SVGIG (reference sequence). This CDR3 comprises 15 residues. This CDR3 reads CAWSIRGSYNSPLHF. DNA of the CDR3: TGTGCCTGGTCGATTAGGGGCTCCTATAATTCACCCCTCCACTTT.